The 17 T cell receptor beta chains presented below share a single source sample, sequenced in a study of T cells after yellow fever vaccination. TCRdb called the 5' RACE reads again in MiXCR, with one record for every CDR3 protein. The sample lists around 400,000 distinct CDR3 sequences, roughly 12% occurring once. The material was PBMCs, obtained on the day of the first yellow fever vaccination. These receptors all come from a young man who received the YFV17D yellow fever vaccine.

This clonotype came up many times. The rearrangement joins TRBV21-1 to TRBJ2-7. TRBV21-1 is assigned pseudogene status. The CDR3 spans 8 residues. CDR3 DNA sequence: TGTGCCAGCAGCAAAGGGTACTTC. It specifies CASSKGYF.

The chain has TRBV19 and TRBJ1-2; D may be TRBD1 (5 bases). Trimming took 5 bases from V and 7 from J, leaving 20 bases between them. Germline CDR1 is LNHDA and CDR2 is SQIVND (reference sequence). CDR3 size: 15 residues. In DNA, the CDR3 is TGTGCCAGTAGTGCTCGACCAGGGCAATTGGGTGGCTACACCTTC. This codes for CASSARPGQLGGYTF.

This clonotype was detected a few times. CDR3 residues: CASTAGTNYNEQFF. The CDR3 DNA is TGTGCCAGCACCGCCGGGACTAATTACAATGAGCAGTTCTTC. The chain employs TRBV28 and TRBJ2-1, with TRBD2 matching over 7 bases. This CDR3 contains 14 residues. CDR1 MDHEN and CDR2 SYDVKM come from the germline V gene. With V trimmed by 7 bases and J by 4 bases, 7 bases remained unmatched.

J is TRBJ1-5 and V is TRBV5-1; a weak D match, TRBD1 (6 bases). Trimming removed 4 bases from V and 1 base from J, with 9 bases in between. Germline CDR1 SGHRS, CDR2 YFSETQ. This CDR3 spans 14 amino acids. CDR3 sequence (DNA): TGCGCCAGCAGCATTGGACAGAGCAATCAGCCCCAGCATTTT. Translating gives CASSIGQSNQPQHF. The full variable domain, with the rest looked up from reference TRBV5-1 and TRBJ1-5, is KAGVTQTPRYLIKTRGQQVTLSCSPISGHRSVSWYQQTPGQGLQFLFEYFSETQRNKGNFPGRFSGRQFSNSRSEMNVSTLELGDSALYLCASSIGQSNQPQHFGDGTRLSIL.

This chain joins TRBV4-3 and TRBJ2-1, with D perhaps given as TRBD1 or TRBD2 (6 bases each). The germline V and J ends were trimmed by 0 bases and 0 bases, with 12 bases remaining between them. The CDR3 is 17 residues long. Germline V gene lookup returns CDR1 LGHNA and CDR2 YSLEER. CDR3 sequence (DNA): TGCGCCAGCAGCCAAGAAGGGGGACTCAGCTCCTACAATGAGCAGTTCTTC. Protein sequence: CASSQEGGLSSYNEQFF.

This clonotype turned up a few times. This CDR3 is CASSPNGLAVGGELFF. For the CDR3, the DNA is TGTGCCAGCAGCCCTAATGGACTAGCGGTAGGGGGGGAGCTGTTTTTT. V is TRBV12-3 or TRBV12-4 and J is TRBJ2-2; 10 bases match TRBD2. The CDR3 runs 16 residues. With 6 bases clipped from V and 8 bases from J, the junction kept 12 bases outside the gene matches.

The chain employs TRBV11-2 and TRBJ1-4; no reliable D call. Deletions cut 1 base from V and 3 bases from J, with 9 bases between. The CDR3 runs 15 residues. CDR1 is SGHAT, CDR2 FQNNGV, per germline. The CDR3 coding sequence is TGTGCCAGCAGCTTAGTAGGCGGATCTAATGAAAAACTGTTTTTT. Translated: CASSLVGGSNEKLFF.

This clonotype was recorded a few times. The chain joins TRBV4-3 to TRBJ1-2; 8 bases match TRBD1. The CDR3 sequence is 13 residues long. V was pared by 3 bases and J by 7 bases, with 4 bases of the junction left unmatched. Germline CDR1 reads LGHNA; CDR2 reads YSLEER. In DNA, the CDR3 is TGCGCCAGCAGCCAGTCAGACAGGGGTGGCTACACCTTC. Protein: CASSQSDRGGYTF.

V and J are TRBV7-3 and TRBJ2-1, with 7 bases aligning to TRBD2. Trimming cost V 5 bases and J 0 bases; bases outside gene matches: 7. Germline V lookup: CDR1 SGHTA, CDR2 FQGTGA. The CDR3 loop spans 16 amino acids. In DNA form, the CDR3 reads TGTGCCAGCAGCCCTCAGGGACTAAGCTCCTACAATGAGCAGTTCTTC. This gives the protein CASSPQGLSSYNEQFF.

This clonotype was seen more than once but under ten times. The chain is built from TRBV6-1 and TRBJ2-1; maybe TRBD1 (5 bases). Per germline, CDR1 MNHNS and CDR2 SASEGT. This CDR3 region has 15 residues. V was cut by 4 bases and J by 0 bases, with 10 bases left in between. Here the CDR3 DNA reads TGTGCCAGCAGTGCCAGGGAAAGCTCCTACAATGAGCAGTTCTTC. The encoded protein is CASSARESSYNEQFF.

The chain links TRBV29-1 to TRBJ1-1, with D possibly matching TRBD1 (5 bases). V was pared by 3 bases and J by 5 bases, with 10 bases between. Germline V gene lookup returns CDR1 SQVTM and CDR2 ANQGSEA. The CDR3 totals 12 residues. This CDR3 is CSVDRVRTEAFF. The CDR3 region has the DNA TGCAGCGTTGACAGGGTCAGGACTGAAGCTTTCTTT.

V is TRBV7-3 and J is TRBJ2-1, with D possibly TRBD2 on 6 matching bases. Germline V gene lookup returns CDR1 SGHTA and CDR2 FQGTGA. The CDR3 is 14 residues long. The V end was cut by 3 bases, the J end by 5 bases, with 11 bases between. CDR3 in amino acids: CASSFRWGDNEQFF. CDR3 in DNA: TGTGCCAGCAGCTTCCGGTGGGGGGACAATGAGCAGTTCTTC.

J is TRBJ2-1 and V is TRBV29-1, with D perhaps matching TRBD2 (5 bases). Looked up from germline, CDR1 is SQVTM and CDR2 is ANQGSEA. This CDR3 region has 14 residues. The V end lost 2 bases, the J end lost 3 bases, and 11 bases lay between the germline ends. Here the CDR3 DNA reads TGCAGCGTTGAAAGGGCTAGCAGCTACAATGAGCAGTTCTTC. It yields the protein CSVERASSYNEQFF.

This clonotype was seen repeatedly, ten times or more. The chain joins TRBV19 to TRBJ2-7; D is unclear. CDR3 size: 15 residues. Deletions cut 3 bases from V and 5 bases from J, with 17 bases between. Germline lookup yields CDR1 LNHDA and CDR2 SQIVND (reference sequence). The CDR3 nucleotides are TGTGCCAGTAGTATTGGGCAGCGCCGGGTCAACGAGCAGTACTTC. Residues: CASSIGQRRVNEQYF.

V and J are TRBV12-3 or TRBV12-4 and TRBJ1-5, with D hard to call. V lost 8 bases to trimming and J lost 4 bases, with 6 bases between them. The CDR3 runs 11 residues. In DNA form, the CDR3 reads TGTGCCAGCGGGCTGAATCAGCCCCAGCATTTT. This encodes CASGLNQPQHF.

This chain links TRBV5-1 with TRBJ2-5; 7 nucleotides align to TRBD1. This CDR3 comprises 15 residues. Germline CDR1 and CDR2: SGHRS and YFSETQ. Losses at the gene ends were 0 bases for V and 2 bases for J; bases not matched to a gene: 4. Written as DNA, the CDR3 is TGCGCCAGCAGCTTGGCCGGGACAGAGCAAGAGACCCAGTACTTC. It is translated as CASSLAGTEQETQYF.

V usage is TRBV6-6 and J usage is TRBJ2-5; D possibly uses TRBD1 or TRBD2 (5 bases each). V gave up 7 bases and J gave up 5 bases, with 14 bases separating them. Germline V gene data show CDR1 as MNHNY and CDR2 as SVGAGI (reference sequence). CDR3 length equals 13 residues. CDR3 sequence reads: CASTRGAVETQYF. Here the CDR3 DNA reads TGTGCCAGCACTCGAGGGGCAGTGGAGACCCAGTACTTC.